Below, 6 T cell receptor beta chains from the same sample are listed, as sequenced in a study of OX40 agonist ivuxolimab in advanced cancers. Clones were sequenced by immunoSEQ multiplex PCR, and TCRdb holds only the in-frame ones, with some missing. The sample lists some 72,000 clones; 92% were seen once. The material sequenced was CD4+ or CD8+ T cells sorted from blood, taken in a trial of the OX40 agonist ivuxolimab. The receptor set was obtained from an adult with an advanced solid tumor such as melanoma, head and neck, liver or kidney cancer.

The V call is TRBV11-2, the J call TRBJ1-5, with 8 bases that match TRBD1. V shed 5 bases, J shed 5 bases, and the junction held 8 bases outside the gene matches. The CDR3 is made up of 15 amino acids. CDR1 and CDR2 from the germline V gene are SGHAT and FQNNGV. This CDR3 reads CASSATGTGDQPQHF. CDR3 coding DNA: TGTGCCAGCAGCGCCACCGGGACAGGAGATCAGCCCCAGCATTTT. Variable domain in full (rest from reference TRBV11-2 and TRBJ1-5): EAGVAQSPRYKIIEKRQSVAFWCNPISGHATLYWYQQILGQGPKLLIQFQNNGVVDDSQLPKDRFSAERLKGVDSTLKIQPAKLEDSAVYLCASSATGTGDQPQHFGDGTRLSIL.

J is TRBJ1-2 and V is TRBV9, with D tentatively TRBD1 (5 bases). Between the trimmed V and J ends, which lost 4 bases and 3 bases, there was a span of 16 bases. Germline V lookup: CDR1 SGDLS, CDR2 YYNGEE. The CDR3 is made up of 15 amino acids. The CDR3 sequence is CASSPPGRGDYGYTF. In DNA form, the CDR3 reads TGTGCCAGCAGCCCTCCTGGACGGGGCGACTATGGCTACACCTTC.

The chain has TRBV4-1 and TRBJ1-3; perhaps TRBD1 as D (6 bases). V dropped 0 bases and J dropped 2 bases, with 11 bases sitting between them. Germline-derived CDR1 and CDR2 are MGHRA and YSYEKL. The CDR3 contains 16 residues. The CDR3 is CASSQEAGVAGNTIYF. The CDR3 DNA is TGCGCCAGCAGCCAAGAAGCAGGGGTGGCTGGAAACACCATATATTTT.

The chain is built from TRBV5-8 and TRBJ2-7; TRBD1 aligns across 9 bases. V shed 3 bases and J 4 bases; nucleotides not matched to a gene: 11. The CDR3 is 16 residues long. The V gene's germline CDR1 is SGHTS and CDR2 YDEGEE. This CDR3 reads CASSWGSVTGGYEQYF. CDR3 DNA sequence: TGTGCCAGCAGCTGGGGATCTGTGACAGGGGGTTACGAGCAGTACTTC.

The chain links TRBV5-1 to TRBJ1-5; 8 bases are a match to TRBD1. CDR1 SGHRS and CDR2 YFSETQ come from the germline V gene. The CDR3 is 15 residues long. Losses at the gene ends were 0 bases for V and 3 bases for J; bases not matched to a gene: 2. In nucleotides, the CDR3 is TGCGCCAGCAGCTTGGACAGGGGGATCAATCAGCCCCAGCATTTT. Translated, it gives CASSLDRGINQPQHF.

This chain links TRBV13 with TRBJ2-1; possibly TRBD2 for D (5 bases). The length of the CDR3 is 13 residues. CDR1 and CDR2 from the germline V gene are PRHDT and FYEKMQ (reference sequence). V lost 5 bases to trimming and J lost 4 bases, with 9 bases between them. CDR3 in DNA: TGTGCCAGCAGCCAGCGGCTTTACAATGAGCAGTTCTTC. Its translation is CASSQRLYNEQFF.